This T cell receptor (beta chain) appears in the sequencing data of a study of blood T cell repertoires in COVID-19. Study background: The study drew acute and convalescent COVID-19 samples from the United States, Italy and Spain. The cDNA or gDNA used as material had been derived from T cells, B-cell-depleted T cells, or PBMCs.

Original processing methods: From reference gene primer amplification, estimates of nucleated cell counts were derived. Clones were read by immunoSEQ multiplex PCR, and TCRdb kept only the in-frame ones, dropping some. D and trimming were read from the DNA, whereas the V and J calls and clone size are those reported in that table. The sample has approximately 170,000 clones; around 83% are singletons. The V gene lost 2 bases and the J gene lost 8 bases, with 12 bases spanning the gap. This CDR3 comprises 14 residues. Germline V gene lookup returns CDR1 MNHNY and CDR2 SVGAGI (reference sequence). The source material was peripheral blood. V usage is TRBV6-6 and J usage is TRBJ1-4, with D tentatively TRBD1 (6 bases). The receptor was derived from a woman in her 70s who had recovered from COVID-19. The CDR3 protein is CASSYGAQGEKLFF. The CDR3, as DNA: TGTGCCAGCAGTTACGGGGCCCAGGGGGAAAAACTGTTTTTT.